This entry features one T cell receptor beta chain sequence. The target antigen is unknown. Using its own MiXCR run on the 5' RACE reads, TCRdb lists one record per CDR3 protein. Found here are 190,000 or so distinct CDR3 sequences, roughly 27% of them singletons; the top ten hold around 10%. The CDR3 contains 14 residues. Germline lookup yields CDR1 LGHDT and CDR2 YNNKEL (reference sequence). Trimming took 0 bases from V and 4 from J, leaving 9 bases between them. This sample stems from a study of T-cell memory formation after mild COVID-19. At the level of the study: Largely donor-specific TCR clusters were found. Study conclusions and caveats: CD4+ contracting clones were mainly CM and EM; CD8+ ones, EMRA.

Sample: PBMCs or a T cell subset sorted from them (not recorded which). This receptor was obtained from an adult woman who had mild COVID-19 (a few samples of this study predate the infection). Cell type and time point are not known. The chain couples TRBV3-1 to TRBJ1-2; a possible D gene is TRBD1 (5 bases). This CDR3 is CASSQEGDFYGYTF. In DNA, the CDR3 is TGTGCCAGCAGCCAAGAAGGGGATTTCTATGGCTACACCTTC.